This T cell receptor beta chain was retrieved from a study of cytomegalovirus exposure and HLA in healthy donors. The CDR3 spans 14 residues. Unmatched junction bases numbered 4, after V lost 5 bases and J lost 4 bases. In germline, CDR1 is MNHNY, CDR2 SVGAGI (reference sequence). At the time of sampling, donors were nominally healthy, though unrecorded immune exposures were likely. The PCR ran on 60 Vbeta and 13 Jbeta primers. Repertoires were generated with immunoSEQ multiplex PCR, while TCRdb's copy carries only in-frame clones and drops some. This repertoire shows approximately 120,000 clones, about 81% found once; its top ten account for approximately 1%.

The V call is TRBV6-6, the J call TRBJ2-7; TRBD1 matches at 11 bases. The receptor's source is a woman aged 25 to 39 in good health and CMV-seronegative. Material for sequencing was PBMCs. The CDR3 region has the DNA TGTGCCAGCAGTGCGGGACAGGGGGGATACGAGCAGTACTTC. This sequence encodes CASSAGQGGYEQYF.